Each of the 9 T cell receptor beta chains below was sequenced from the same sample in a study of shared clonotypes between healthy human individuals. The assay was immunoSEQ multiplex PCR, and TCRdb's table has in-frame clones only and misses some. This table has about 490,000 clones, approximately 84% appearing once. Sequenced material: PBMCs. The receptors derive from a woman in her thirties or forties in good health. Some clones in this sample may be carry-over from other donors' samples.

This chain uses TRBV7-9 with TRBJ2-2, with TRBD2 matching 11 bases. This CDR3 contains 18 residues. Germline V lookup: CDR1 SEHNR, CDR2 FQNEAQ (reference sequence). The J segment lost 4 bases and the V segment lost 5 bases, leaving 12 bases of the junction unmatched. The CDR3 DNA reads TGTGCCAGCAGCCCTCTTAGCGGGAGGGCCGCGGTCACCGGGGAGCTGTTTTTT. Translated, it gives CASSPLSGRAAVTGELFF.

The V call is TRBV7-2, the J call TRBJ1-5; D unresolved. Germline V lookup: CDR1 SGHTA, CDR2 FQGNSA. V was trimmed by 1 base and J by 7 bases, leaving 8 bases between them. This CDR3 has 13 amino acids. The CDR3: CASSLGRKQPQHF. Here the CDR3 DNA reads TGTGCCAGCAGCTTAGGCCGAAAACAGCCCCAGCATTTT.

The gene calls are TRBV2 and TRBJ1-2; tentatively, D is TRBD1 (5 bases). Deletions cut 4 bases from V and 0 bases from J, with 9 bases between. In germline, CDR1 is SNHLY, CDR2 FYNNEI. CDR3 size: 14 residues. Here the CDR3 reads CASSGQGSNYGYTF. The CDR3 DNA reads TGTGCCAGCAGTGGTCAGGGTTCTAACTATGGCTACACCTTC.

This chain links TRBV29-1 with TRBJ2-3; D gene unclear. Trimming stripped 3 bases from V and 6 bases from J, with 4 bases between. The CDR3 contains 10 residues. From germline, CDR1 is SQVTM and CDR2 ANQGSEA. The CDR3, as DNA: TGCAGCGTTGATTGGGATACGCAGTATTTT. Residues: CSVDWDTQYF.

This clone is a singleton in its sample. A far more abundant clone sits one base away, making this likely a read error. Other DNA sequences within the sample encode an identical CDR3. The chain joins TRBV29-1 to TRBJ1-2; tentative D call: TRBD1 (6 bases). Germline CDR1 SQVTM, CDR2 ANQGSEA. The CDR3 covers 15 residues. The CDR3 protein is CSVAYTSGWGQGYTF. The CDR3 nucleotides are TGTAGCGTTGCTTATACCTCGGGATGGGGGCAGGGCTACACCTTC.

As for this clone: A far larger clone is only one base removed, so a read error is likely. The chain carries TRBV5-4 and TRBJ2-2; D possibly matches TRBD1 or TRBD2 (6 bases each). The CDR3 length is 15 residues. Germline V gives CDR1 SGHNT, CDR2 YYREEE (reference sequence). CDR3 protein: CASSLQGRSTGGLFF. The CDR3 DNA follows: TGTGCCAGCAGCTTGCAGGGGAGGAGCACCGGGGGGCTGTTTTTT. The whole variable domain, remainder taken from reference TRBV5-4 and TRBJ2-2, is ETGVTQSPTHLIKTRGQQVTLRCSSQSGHNTVSWYQQALGQGPQFIFQYYREEENGRGNFPPRFSGLQFPNYSSELNVNALELDDSALYLCASSLQGRSTGGLFFGEGSRLTVL.

V and J are TRBV7-2 and TRBJ1-1; D gene uncertain. V was pared by 1 base and J by 5 bases, with 11 bases between. The germline gives CDR1 SGHTA, CDR2 FQGNSA. The CDR3 is 14 amino acids. CDR3 nucleotide sequence: TGTGCCAGCAGCTTAGTGGGCCTTTTGACTGAAGCTTTCTTT. It codes for CASSLVGLLTEAFF.

The V and J genes are TRBV6-5 and TRBJ1-5; D is unclear. The germline V and J ends were trimmed by 8 bases and 5 bases, with 13 bases remaining between them. CDR3 length: 13 residues. Germline values: CDR1 MNHEY, CDR2 SVGAGI. This CDR3 reads CASAPFGDQPQHF. CDR3 bases: TGTGCCAGCGCACCTTTCGGGGATCAGCCCCAGCATTTT.

Worth noting for this clone: A far larger clone lies a single base away; this is likely a read error. This chain links TRBV6-5 with TRBJ2-3, with TRBD2 matching over 12 bases. Germline CDR1 and CDR2: MNHEY and SVGAGI. CDR3 size: 15 residues. CDR3: CASSFSSGRADMQYF. CDR3 nucleotides: TGTGCCAGCAGTTTCTCTAGCGGGAGGGCAGATATGCAGTATTTT.